This TCR beta chain is from a study of CD8 T cells in ankylosing spondylitis. Study results and limitations: Peripheral blood held disease-linked clones only at relatively low frequency, and these were CD8+. Disease-linked clones were reportedly significantly enriched in matched ankylosing spondylitis synovial fluid. A TCR beta motif of several highly homologous variants appeared characteristic of ankylosing spondylitis blood.

J gave up 4 bases and V 3 bases, and 2 bases lay outside the gene matches. The CDR3 sequence is 13 residues long. Germline lookup yields CDR1 SGHRS and CDR2 YFSETQ. 5'-RACE, quantitative and with molecular barcodes, yielded the TCR beta libraries. MiXCR, run by TCRdb on the 5' RACE reads, gives a single entry per CDR3 protein. There are 700,000 to 850,000 distinct CDR3 sequences in the sample; 12% occur only once, and approximately 0.51% lies in the top ten. This clonotype was seen ten or more times. Its specificity is not known. The specimen sequenced was blood, either unsorted or a sorted T cell fraction (not recorded which). The receptor comes from a male donor with ankylosing spondylitis. The rearrangement links TRBV5-1 to TRBJ2-7; TRBD1 agrees at 9 bases. CDR3 nucleotide sequence: TGCGCCAGCAGCTGGGACAGGGATTACGAGCAGTACTTC. Protein: CASSWDRDYEQYF.